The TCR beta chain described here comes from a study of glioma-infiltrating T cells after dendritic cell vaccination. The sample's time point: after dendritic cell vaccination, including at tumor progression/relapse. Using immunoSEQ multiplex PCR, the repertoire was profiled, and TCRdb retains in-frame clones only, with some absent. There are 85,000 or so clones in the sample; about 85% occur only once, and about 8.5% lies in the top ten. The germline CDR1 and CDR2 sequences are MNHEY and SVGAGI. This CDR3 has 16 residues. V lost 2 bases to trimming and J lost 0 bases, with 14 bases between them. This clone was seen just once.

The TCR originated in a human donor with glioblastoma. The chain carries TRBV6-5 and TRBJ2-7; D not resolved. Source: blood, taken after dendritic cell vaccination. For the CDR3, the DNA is TGTGCCAGCAGTTACAGTTATTCGGGTAGCTCCTACGAGCAGTACTTC. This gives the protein CASSYSYSGSSYEQYF.